Shown below are 8 T cell receptor beta chains from a single sample sequenced in a study of tissue T cells after allogeneic stem cell transplantation. This table comes from immunoSEQ multiplex PCR, and its TCRdb copy is limited to in-frame clones, with some not included. The sample records roughly 20,000 clones, approximately 69% being singletons. Sequences were obtained from blood. The receptors were gathered from a female BALB/c mouse in good health. MHC haplotype here: H2-d.

The sample holds a few counts of this clone. Gene labels here are mouse ones. The missing CDR3 end, 1 residue past where the read stops, is filled in from the germline J gene. The rearrangement joins TRBV20 to TRBJ2-7; D unresolved. This CDR3 region has 13 residues. Germline values: CDR1 GFQATS, CDR2 STVNSAI. Trimming took off 3 bases at V and 0 bases at J, with 9 bases between the two ends. CDR3 DNA, as far as it was read: TGTGGTGCTAGATCGCTTAGCTCCTATGAACAGTAC. Its protein is CGARSLSSYEQY. The entire CDR3 protein reads CGARSLSSYEQYF.

This clone was detected once. Gene names follow the mouse nomenclature. Sequencing ends 1 residue short of the CDR3 end; the germline J gene provides the rest. This chain links TRBV20 with TRBJ2-7; 7 bases are a match to TRBD1. Germline trimming cut 1 base from V and 3 bases from J; bases unmatched to any gene: 3. CDR3 length: 13 residues. Looked up from germline, CDR1 is GFQATS and CDR2 is STVNSAI. The CDR3 is CGARGTGYYEQYF. The part of the CDR3 DNA that was read is TGTGGTGCTAGGGGGACAGGATACTATGAACAGTAC.

Note on this clone: Gene names are the mouse ones. Coverage ceases 1 residue before the CDR3 finishes, and the germline J gene fills in the end. V and J are TRBV2 and TRBJ1-2; TRBD1 is a possible D gene (5 bases). V was cut by 0 bases and J by 0 bases, with 11 bases left in between. CDR1 and CDR2 from the germline V gene are LGHNA and YSYQKL. The CDR3 covers 16 residues. The covered CDR3 bases are TGTGCCAGCAGCCAAGATATTGGGGCAGCAAACTCCGACTACACC. This encodes CASSQDIGAANSDYT. The CDR3 reads in full as CASSQDIGAANSDYTF.

Turning to this clone: Genes here carry mouse names. Sequencing ends 1 residue short of the CDR3 end; the germline J gene provides the rest. This chain connects TRBV5 to TRBJ2-2, with D perhaps TRBD1 (5 bases). The germline V gene encodes CDR1 LGHNA and CDR2 YNLKQL (reference sequence). The germline V and J ends were trimmed by 0 bases and 4 bases, with 15 bases remaining between them. CDR3 length equals 17 residues. The CDR3 here is CASSQDRARETTGQLYF. The part of the CDR3 DNA that was read is TGTGCCAGCAGCCAAGATAGGGCCAGGGAGACCACCGGGCAGCTCTAC.

Comments on this clone: The listed genes are named as in mouse. The read ends 1 residue before the CDR3 terminus; that terminus is restored from the germline J gene. The chain carries TRBV20 and TRBJ1-4; TRBD1 matches at 9 bases. The CDR3 sequence is 14 residues long. V was pared by 4 bases and J by 3 bases, with 3 bases of the junction left unmatched. Germline CDR1 and CDR2: GFQATS and STVNSAI. The CDR3 protein is CGAKDRGPNERLFF. The sequenced part of the CDR3 DNA is TGTGGTGCTAAGGACAGGGGACCCAACGAAAGATTATTT.

For this clone: Germline and genes here are mouse. With the read ending 1 residue before the CDR3 end, the germline J gene is used to fill in that end. The V and J genes are TRBV19 and TRBJ1-1; maybe TRBD1 (6 bases). Germline V gene data show CDR1 as FNHDT and CDR2 as SITEND (reference sequence). V lost 4 bases to trimming and J lost 0 bases, with 10 bases between them. This CDR3 is built from 14 residues. CDR3 DNA (partial): TGTGCCAGCAGTTCCGGGACAACAAACACAGAAGTCTTC. Its protein product is CASSSGTTNTEVF. In full, the CDR3 is CASSSGTTNTEVFF.

Turning to this clone: The gene names given are mouse names. Read sequence stops 1 residue before the CDR3 end, and the germline J gene provides the missing end. The genes are TRBV19 and TRBJ2-5, with TRBD1 matching over 10 bases. Trimming cost V 3 bases and J 4 bases; bases outside gene matches: 2. The CDR3 extends over 14 amino acids. Looked up from germline, CDR1 is FNHDT and CDR2 is SITEND (reference sequence). CDR3 DNA, as far as it was read: TGTGCCAGCAGTACCGGGACAGGGGAAGACACCCAGTAC. It is translated as CASSTGTGEDTQY. The full CDR3 protein is CASSTGTGEDTQYF. Drawing the rest from reference TRBV19 and TRBJ2-5, the complete variable domain is GGIITQTPKFLIGQEGQKLTLKCQQNFNHDTMYWYRQDSGKGLRLIYYSITENDLQKGDLSEGYDASREKKSSFSLTVTSAQKNEMAVFLCASSTGTGEDTQYFGPGTRLLVL.

With respect to this clone: Gene and germline names: mouse. The read terminates 1 residue ahead of where the CDR3 ends, so the germline J gene completes it. The gene calls are TRBV13-3 and TRBJ2-7; TRBD2 agrees at 10 bases. With V trimmed by 5 bases and J by 4 bases, 0 bases remained unmatched. CDR3 length: 12 amino acids. Germline-derived CDR1 and CDR2 are NNHDY and SYVADS. Incomplete CDR3 DNA: TGTGCCAGCAGGACTGGGGGGTATGAACAGTAC. It specifies CASRTGGYEQY. The full CDR3 is CASRTGGYEQYF.